These 20 T cell receptor beta chains came from one sample sequenced in a study of cytomegalovirus exposure and HLA in healthy donors. The table came from immunoSEQ multiplex PCR; TCRdb's copy has only in-frame clones and leaves some out. The table records 100,000 to 150,000 clones, 85% to 95% of them present only once. Input material: PBMCs. The receptors derive from a young woman in good health and CMV-seronegative.

This rearrangement joins TRBV7-9 to TRBJ2-3; 14 bases line up with TRBD2. Unmatched junction bases numbered 11, after V lost 6 bases and J lost 6 bases. Germline loops: CDR1 SEHNR, CDR2 FQNEAQ (reference sequence). This CDR3 region has 17 residues. The CDR3 DNA is TGTGCCAGCAGTCGAGGACTAGCGGGAGGTGTTTGGGATACGCAGTATTTT. Encoded protein: CASSRGLAGGVWDTQYF.

This clone was seen just once. CDR3 amino acids: CASRGQEPDYGYTF. CDR3 sequence (DNA): TGTGCCAGTAGGGGACAGGAGCCCGACTATGGCTACACCTTC. J is TRBJ1-2 and V is TRBV19, with 8 bases aligning to TRBD1. Germline CDR1 is LNHDA and CDR2 is SQIVND (reference sequence). This CDR3 has 14 residues. The junction had 6 bases not matched to a gene; V was cut back by 6 bases and J by 3 bases.

V is TRBV7-3 and J is TRBJ2-1, with D perhaps TRBD2 (6 bases). The V gene lost 3 bases and the J gene lost 7 bases, with 16 bases spanning the gap. CDR3 length: 15 amino acids. Germline assignment: CDR1 SGHTA and CDR2 FQGTGA. The CDR3 sequence is CASSFSPGAYNEQFF. DNA of the CDR3: TGTGCCAGCAGCTTCTCCCCGGGAGCATATAATGAGCAGTTCTTC.

In its sample, this clone was seen once. V and J are TRBV14 and TRBJ1-1, with a tentative D call TRBD1 (5 bases). Germline loops: CDR1 SGHDN, CDR2 FVKESK. This CDR3 contains 16 residues. V lost 1 base to trimming and J lost 3 bases, with 15 bases between them. The DNA of the CDR3 is TGTGCCAGCAGCCAAGTATTCTGGGGGGGACACACTGAAGCTTTCTTT. Protein product: CASSQVFWGGHTEAFF. The complete variable domain, with remaining parts taken from reference TRBV14 and TRBJ1-1, reads EAGVTQFPSHSVIEKGQTVTLRCDPISGHDNLYWYRRVMGKEIKFLLHFVKESKQDESGMPNNRFLAERTGGTYSTLKVQPAELEDSGVYFCASSQVFWGGHTEAFFGQGTRLTVV.

The chain couples TRBV2 to TRBJ2-7; TRBD2 aligns across 8 bases. Germline-derived CDR1 and CDR2 are SNHLY and FYNNEI. The CDR3 covers 17 residues. The V and J ends lost 6 bases and 3 bases, in that order; junction bases with no gene match: 16. CDR3 protein: CASSVPGGQQGLYEQYF. CDR3 nucleotide sequence: TGTGCCAGCAGCGTTCCGGGGGGGCAGCAGGGCCTCTACGAGCAGTACTTC.

The chain couples TRBV6-5 to TRBJ1-3; TRBD1 matches at 9 bases. V shed 6 bases, J shed 4 bases, and the junction held 7 bases outside the gene matches. The CDR3 length is 15 residues. Per germline, CDR1 MNHEY and CDR2 SVGAGI. The chain's CDR3 is CASSPTGGAGNTIYF. The DNA of the CDR3 is TGTGCCAGCAGCCCAACAGGGGGCGCCGGAAACACCATATATTTT.

The chain employs TRBV4-1 and TRBJ1-1; D unresolved. This CDR3 spans 14 amino acids. Germline CDR1 reads MGHRA; CDR2 reads YSYEKL. The ends were cut back, 3 bases at V and 6 bases at J, with 14 bases in the middle. DNA for the CDR3: TGCGCCAGCAGCCAGTCCCCGGGGATACCTGAAGCTTTCTTT. As protein: CASSQSPGIPEAFF.

This chain links TRBV5-1 with TRBJ2-7; possibly TRBD2 for D (5 bases). V was pared by 6 bases and J by 3 bases, with 7 bases between. The CDR3 runs to 11 residues. CDR1 and CDR2 (germline): SGHRS, YFSETQ. CDR3 residues: CASKAGYEQYF. For the CDR3, the DNA is TGCGCCAGCAAGGCGGGCTACGAGCAGTACTTC.

The chain carries TRBV9 and TRBJ1-1; the D is unclear. CDR1 is SGDLS, CDR2 YYNGEE, per germline. V was shortened by 0 bases and J by 0 bases, with 9 bases between the two germline ends. CDR3 length: 15 residues. The CDR3 bases are TGTGCCAGCAGCGTAGGATGGGCCATGAACACTGAAGCTTTCTTT. Its protein is CASSVGWAMNTEAFF.

The chain uses TRBV9 and TRBJ1-1, with 8 bases lining up with TRBD1. The germline V gene has CDR1 SGDLS and CDR2 YYNGEE. V lost 4 bases to trimming and J lost 3 bases; unmatched junction nucleotides: 5. The CDR3 contains 14 residues. The CDR3 DNA is TGTGCCAGCAGCCCGAGGGGACAGGACACTGAAGCTTTCTTT. Protein sequence: CASSPRGQDTEAFF.

The chain couples TRBV28 to TRBJ1-1; tentative D call: TRBD1 (5 bases). Trimming cost V 3 bases and J 7 bases, with 12 bases left between them. CDR1 is MDHEN, CDR2 SYDVKM, per germline. The CDR3 spans 13 residues. The DNA for the CDR3 is TGTGCCAGCAGTTTGGGGCCAAGGAGTGAAGCTTTCTTT. Amino acid sequence: CASSLGPRSEAFF. Supplemented by reference TRBV28 and TRBJ1-1, the full variable domain reads DVKVTQSSRYLVKRTGEKVFLECVQDMDHENMFWYRQDPGLGLRLIYFSYDVKMKEKGDIPEGYSVSREKKERFSLILESASTNQTSMYLCASSLGPRSEAFFGQGTRLTVV.

The chain combines TRBV7-3 with TRBJ2-7, with 7 bases that match TRBD1. After removal of 5 bases from V and 6 bases from J, the junction contained 7 bases not matched to a gene. Germline V CDR1 and CDR2: SGHTA, FQGTGA. This CDR3 is built from 13 residues. The CDR3 spells CASSGTTGSEQYF. The CDR3 DNA sequence: TGTGCCAGCAGCGGTACGACAGGGAGCGAGCAGTACTTC.

CDR3 amino acids: CASCLDSQETQYF. The CDR3 DNA reads TGTGCCAGCTGCTTGGACAGTCAAGAGACCCAGTACTTC. The chain employs TRBV2 and TRBJ2-5; possible D gene TRBD1, 6 bases. The V gene lost 8 bases and the J gene lost 2 bases, with 12 bases spanning the gap. The germline CDR1 and CDR2 sequences are SNHLY and FYNNEI. The CDR3 sequence is 13 residues long.

V and J are TRBV10-3 and TRBJ2-7, with D possibly TRBD2 on 5 matching bases. Germline V lookup: CDR1 ENHRY, CDR2 SYGVKD. The CDR3 extends over 14 amino acids. V gave up 2 bases and J gave up 2 bases, with 10 bases separating them. The CDR3 sequence is CAISERGLAYEQYF. The CDR3, as DNA: TGTGCCATCAGTGAGAGAGGGCTAGCCTACGAGCAGTACTTC.

V usage is TRBV6-1 and J usage is TRBJ2-1; D might be TRBD2 (5 bases). The germline V gene has CDR1 MNHNS and CDR2 SASEGT. Trimming stripped 8 bases from V and 3 bases from J, with 14 bases between. The CDR3 has 14 residues. For the CDR3, the DNA is TGTGCCAGCGGGAGCCCCTTTCGCTACAATGAGCAGTTCTTC. Translating it yields CASGSPFRYNEQFF.

V is TRBV6-5 and J is TRBJ1-1, with TRBD1 matching over 8 bases. V was pared by 2 bases and J by 1 base, with 3 bases of the junction left unmatched. The CDR3 has 15 residues. Germline values: CDR1 MNHEY, CDR2 SVGAGI. Here the CDR3 reads CASSYTGTGNTEAFF. In nucleotides, the CDR3 is TGTGCCAGCAGTTACACCGGGACAGGGAACACTGAAGCTTTCTTT.

V is TRBV29-1 and J is TRBJ2-3; TRBD1 matches at 8 bases. The CDR3 is 12 residues long. CDR1 is SQVTM and CDR2 is ANQGSEA in the germline V gene. V shed 6 bases and J 6 bases; nucleotides not matched to a gene: 5. Here the CDR3 DNA reads TGCAGCGTGACAGGGGCGAGTGATACGCAGTATTTT. This gives the protein CSVTGASDTQYF.

J is TRBJ2-1 and V is TRBV6-1, with TRBD1 as a possible D gene (5 bases). Germline loops: CDR1 MNHNS, CDR2 SASEGT. The CDR3 covers 13 residues. V lost 1 base, J lost 15 bases, and 16 bases lay in between. As DNA, the CDR3 is TGTGCCAGCAGTGAAGAGTGGGCCAGGACAACGTTCTTC. This sequence encodes CASSEEWARTTFF.

The V and J genes are TRBV2 and TRBJ2-5; TRBD2 is a possible D gene (7 bases). Germline V gene lookup returns CDR1 SNHLY and CDR2 FYNNEI. Deletions cut 3 bases from V and 4 bases from J, with 12 bases between. The CDR3 sequence is 14 residues long. CDR3 bases: TGTGCCAGCAGTGAGGGGGGGCGCAGAGAGACCCAGTACTTC. Translating gives CASSEGGRRETQYF. Filled out from reference TRBV2 and TRBJ2-5, the complete variable domain reads EPEVTQTPSHQVTQMGQEVILRCVPISNHLYFYWYRQILGQKVEFLVSFYNNEISEKSEIFDDQFSVERPDGSNFTLKIRSTKLEDSAMYFCASSEGGRRETQYFGPGTRLLVL.

The rearrangement links TRBV30 to TRBJ1-2, with TRBD1 matching over 10 bases. The germline gives CDR1 GTSNPN, CDR2 SVGIG (reference sequence). Germline trimming cut 2 bases from V and 4 bases from J; bases unmatched to any gene: 4. The CDR3 extends over 14 amino acids. The CDR3 sequence: CAWSRDRGSYGYTF. CDR3 coding DNA: TGTGCCTGGAGTAGGGACAGGGGATCCTATGGCTACACCTTC. The full variable domain, with the rest looked up from reference TRBV30 and TRBJ1-2, is SQTIHQWPATLVQPVGSPLSLECTVEGTSNPNLYWYRQAAGRGLQLLFYSVGIGQISSEVPQNLSASRPQDRQFILSSKKLLLSDSGFYLCAWSRDRGSYGYTFGSGTRLTVV.